Sequencing of this T cell receptor beta chain was carried out in a study of shared clonotypes between healthy human individuals. Study results and caveats: A reduction in generation probabilities was seen for non-shared clonotypes relative to those shared by all four donors. The expectation was that sequencing depth would affect clonotype sharing among donors. Estimated richness values were generally larger in naive subsets than in memory subsets.

CDR3 size: 15 residues. The germline gives CDR1 SQVTM, CDR2 ANQGSEA. After removal of 4 bases from V and 1 base from J, the junction contained 3 bases not matched to a gene. Measured with immunoSEQ multiplex PCR; TCRdb has only the in-frame clones, and not every one. The data show 2 million to 2.5 million clones, 93% seen once. For this clone: The antigen remains unidentified.

Sequenced input: naive CD4+ T cells from PBMCs. Stated subset: CD45RA+ positively selected. This sequence originates from a man aged 18 to 29 in good health. Some clones in this sample may be carry-over from other donors' samples. The rearrangement uses TRBV29-1 and TRBJ2-2, with 10 bases aligning to TRBD1. CDR3 in amino acids: CSVGRTGGNTGELFF. CDR3 nucleotides: TGCAGCGTTGGGAGGACAGGGGGGAACACCGGGGAGCTGTTTTTT.